Following are 29 T cell receptor beta chains from one sample sequenced in a study of CD8 T cells in ankylosing spondylitis. General study findings and limits: Roughly 8 highly homologous variants made up a TCR beta motif, and this motif appeared characteristic of ankylosing spondylitis blood.

For these TCRs, the target antigens are not known. TCRdb called the 5' RACE reads again in MiXCR, with one record for every CDR3 protein. Seen here are 800,000 to 900,000 distinct CDR3 sequences, around 11% observed once, and the top ten hold around 0.51%. The material sequenced was blood, either unsorted or a sorted T cell fraction (not recorded which). The receptors shown here come from a male donor with ankylosing spondylitis.

The chain uses TRBV20-1 and TRBJ2-5; a weak D match, TRBD2 (7 bases). CDR3 length: 15 amino acids. V shed 6 bases and J shed 5 bases, with 22 bases lying between them. Germline V gene lookup returns CDR1 DFQATT and CDR2 SNEGSKA (reference sequence). The CDR3 DNA reads as TGCAGTGCAGGGGGGGGCAGCTGGTGGGGCGAGACCCAGTACTTC. It encodes CSAGGGSWWGETQYF.

The V call is TRBV7-2, the J call TRBJ2-3; 9 bases agree with TRBD2. V lost 7 bases to trimming and J lost 2 bases; unmatched junction nucleotides: 10. Germline V gene data show CDR1 as SGHTA and CDR2 as FQGNSA. The CDR3 runs 16 residues. The CDR3 region is CASTRQSGRFTDTQYF. CDR3 DNA: TGTGCCAGCACCCGGCAAAGCGGGAGGTTCACAGATACGCAGTATTTT.

This clonotype was detected a few times. CDR3 nucleotides: TGTGCCAGCAGCCAGGTCGACAGGGCGGGGAACATTCAGTACTTC. Protein sequence: CASSQVDRAGNIQYF. The chain recombines TRBV4-2 with TRBJ2-4; the D gene is possibly TRBD1 (7 bases). V was pared by 3 bases and J by 7 bases, with 16 bases between. Per the germline V gene, CDR1 is LGHNA and CDR2 is YNFKEQ. The CDR3 extends over 15 amino acids.

The chain links TRBV24-1 to TRBJ1-1, with unresolved D. V gave up 7 bases and J gave up 7 bases, with 15 bases separating them. Germline V gene sequence: CDR1 KGHDR, CDR2 SFDVKD. The CDR3 totals 13 residues. The CDR3 loop is CATRSLARNEAFF. CDR3 in DNA: TGTGCCACCAGGTCGTTAGCGCGCAATGAAGCTTTCTTT.

This clonotype was recorded at least ten times. This chain links TRBV29-1 with TRBJ1-5; D unclear. This CDR3 has 13 amino acids. CDR1 SQVTM and CDR2 ANQGSEA come from the germline V gene. V lost 4 bases and J 1 base, leaving 8 bases between the germline ends. DNA of the CDR3: TGCAGCGTTGCTGGGTCGAGCAATCAGCCCCAGCATTTT. Translation: CSVAGSSNQPQHF.

The chain links TRBV7-3 to TRBJ2-2; no firm D call. Per germline, CDR1 SGHTA and CDR2 FQGTGA. Trimming removed 1 base from V and 3 bases from J, with 12 bases in between. CDR3 size: 16 residues. Here the CDR3 reads CASSLRTNSYTGELFF. CDR3 in DNA: TGTGCCAGCAGCTTAAGGACCAACTCTTACACCGGGGAGCTGTTTTTT.

This clonotype was picked up many times. The chain has TRBV28 and TRBJ2-1; maybe TRBD2 (6 bases). There are 14 residues in the CDR3. Between the trimmed V and J ends, which lost 4 bases and 7 bases, there was a span of 14 bases. Germline loops: CDR1 MDHEN, CDR2 SYDVKM. The CDR3 region is CASSSSTRANEQFF. The CDR3 DNA sequence: TGTGCCAGCAGTTCGTCGACTAGAGCTAATGAGCAGTTCTTC.

This clonotype was seen a handful of times. The genes are TRBV7-9 and TRBJ2-7, with D maybe TRBD2 (5 bases). This CDR3 region has 14 residues. Deletions cut 5 bases from V and 7 bases from J, with 18 bases between. The germline CDR1 and CDR2 sequences are SEHNR and FQNEAQ (reference sequence). The CDR3 spells CASSPRELLREQYF. CDR3 nucleotides: TGTGCCAGCAGCCCTCGGGAATTGCTGCGAGAGCAGTACTTC.

V and J are TRBV7-9 and TRBJ2-7, with D possibly TRBD1 on 6 matching bases. The ends were cut back, 2 bases at V and 9 bases at J, with 17 bases in the middle. This CDR3 has 14 residues. Germline CDR1 reads SEHNR; CDR2 reads FQNEAQ (reference sequence). The CDR3 protein is CASSLRRQAGPQYF. The CDR3 coding sequence is TGTGCCAGCAGCTTACGGCGACAGGCCGGCCCGCAGTACTTC.

The chain employs TRBV7-9 and TRBJ1-2; TRBD1 agrees at 7 bases. J gave up 8 bases and V 5 bases, and 8 bases lay outside the gene matches. CDR1 SEHNR and CDR2 FQNEAQ come from the germline V gene (reference sequence). The CDR3 extends over 13 amino acids. The DNA of the CDR3 is TGTGCCAGCAGCCTTGCGAAGACAGGGGGCTACACCTTC. Its translation: CASSLAKTGGYTF.

The CDR3 DNA sequence: TGCAGCGTCCAACCTAGCGGGATGTTCCAAGAGACCCAGTACTTC. Translating it yields CSVQPSGMFQETQYF. This chain connects TRBV29-1 to TRBJ2-5; 9 nucleotides agree with TRBD2. J gave up 1 base and V 6 bases, and 9 bases lay outside the gene matches. This CDR3 contains 15 residues. The germline CDR1 and CDR2 sequences are SQVTM and ANQGSEA.

The genes are TRBV5-1 and TRBJ1-1; no definite D call. Looked up from germline, CDR1 is SGHRS and CDR2 is YFSETQ. Trimming took 5 bases from V and 0 from J, leaving 11 bases between them. The CDR3 sequence is 14 residues long. CDR3 DNA: TGCGCCAGCAGGGACGACAAGATGAACACTGAAGCTTTCTTT. Its translation is CASRDDKMNTEAFF.

Here the CDR3 DNA reads TGTGCCAGCAGTTACCGGATTCGACAGGGGCGGCAAGAGACCCAGTACTTC. This gives the protein CASSYRIRQGRQETQYF. The chain joins TRBV6-5 to TRBJ2-5; 8 positions match TRBD1. With V trimmed by 2 bases and J by 2 bases, 10 bases remained unmatched. CDR3 length: 17 residues. CDR1 is MNHEY, CDR2 SVGAGI, per germline.

The rearrangement uses TRBV20-1 and TRBJ2-5; no clear D gene. This CDR3 region has 13 residues. CDR1 DFQATT and CDR2 SNEGSKA come from the germline V gene (reference sequence). V gave up 6 bases and J gave up 5 bases, with 16 bases separating them. CDR3: CSATVLGMETQYF. CDR3 coding DNA: TGCAGTGCAACAGTGCTGGGGATGGAGACCCAGTACTTC.

This clonotype was seen a handful of times. The genes are TRBV20-1 and TRBJ2-3, with D tentatively TRBD2 (6 bases). Germline V gene lookup returns CDR1 DFQATT and CDR2 SNEGSKA (reference sequence). This CDR3 is built from 15 residues. V shed 6 bases and J shed 5 bases, with 21 bases lying between them. CDR3 sequence (DNA): TGCAGTGCCAGAAGGCCCGCGGGGTCTGGAGATACGCAGTATTTT. As protein: CSARRPAGSGDTQYF.

This clonotype was recorded at least ten times. The rearrangement uses TRBV5-6 and TRBJ2-7; 9 bases agree with TRBD1. The germline V gene has CDR1 SGHDT and CDR2 YYEEEE. V lost 3 bases to trimming and J lost 6 bases; unmatched junction nucleotides: 1. There are 12 residues in the CDR3. This CDR3 reads CASSWDRAEQYF. In nucleotides, the CDR3 is TGTGCCAGCAGCTGGGACAGGGCCGAGCAGTACTTC.

The rearrangement links TRBV5-1 to TRBJ2-7; tentative D call: TRBD1 (6 bases). The germline V and J ends were trimmed by 2 bases and 4 bases, with 19 bases remaining between them. Germline V gives CDR1 SGHRS, CDR2 YFSETQ. CDR3 size: 16 residues. The CDR3 coding sequence is TGCGCCAGCAGCTTACACATACAGGGTTTGGAGTACGAGCAGTACTTC. Protein product: CASSLHIQGLEYEQYF.

A few counts support this clonotype. The CDR3 region is CASTRRDYSGETQYF. The CDR3 nucleotides are TGTGCCAGCACCCGTAGGGACTACTCGGGGGAGACCCAGTACTTC. V is TRBV28 and J is TRBJ2-5; the match to TRBD2 covers 7 bases. J was trimmed by 5 bases and V by 7 bases; bases with no gene match: 13. Germline V gives CDR1 MDHEN, CDR2 SYDVKM. This CDR3 has 15 residues.

This sequence joins TRBV28 and TRBJ1-2; no clear D. Between the trimmed V and J ends, which lost 6 bases and 6 bases, there was a span of 14 bases. From germline, CDR1 is MDHEN and CDR2 SYDVKM. The CDR3 totals 13 residues. The CDR3 sequence: CASSPWAKDGYTF. CDR3 DNA: TGTGCCAGCAGCCCTTGGGCAAAGGATGGCTACACCTTC.

The sample holds many counts of this clonotype. The CDR3 reads CSASRLVGEQFF. CDR3 coding DNA: TGCAGTGCTTCTCGACTAGTCGGTGAGCAGTTCTTC. This chain joins TRBV20-1 and TRBJ2-1; the D gene is possibly TRBD2 (6 bases). CDR3 length equals 12 residues. V gave up 5 bases and J gave up 9 bases, with 14 bases separating them. Per the germline V gene, CDR1 is DFQATT and CDR2 is SNEGSKA (reference sequence).

The chain recombines TRBV12-3 or TRBV12-4 with TRBJ1-1; D is uncertain. This CDR3 spans 14 amino acids. V was shortened by 3 bases and J by 1 base, with 9 bases between the two germline ends. The CDR3 loop is CASSFPRQNTEAFF. The CDR3 nucleotides are TGTGCCAGCAGTTTCCCACGCCAGAACACTGAAGCTTTCTTT.

This clonotype was found many times. This rearrangement joins TRBV6-5 to TRBJ1-2; 10 positions match TRBD1. The CDR3 totals 15 residues. Germline lookup yields CDR1 MNHEY and CDR2 SVGAGI. The V gene end was trimmed by 0 bases and the J gene end by 8 bases; junction bases not matched to a gene: 6. The CDR3 sequence: CASSYSDRGTGGYTF. Written as DNA, the CDR3 is TGTGCCAGCAGTTACTCGGACAGGGGGACAGGAGGCTACACCTTC.

At least ten counts were recorded for this clonotype. The CDR3 is CSVATGGDEQYF. DNA for the CDR3: TGCAGCGTTGCGACAGGGGGCGACGAGCAGTACTTC. The rearrangement joins TRBV29-1 to TRBJ2-7; TRBD1 matches 10 bases. Germline V gene lookup returns CDR1 SQVTM and CDR2 ANQGSEA. CDR3 size: 12 residues. Germline trimming cut 4 bases from V and 5 bases from J; bases unmatched to any gene: 2.

This clonotype was detected a few times. CDR3 loop: CASSEMAGYNEQFF. CDR3 DNA sequence: TGTGCCAGCAGTGAGATGGCAGGCTACAATGAGCAGTTCTTC. The rearrangement joins TRBV6-4 to TRBJ2-1, with D unresolved. Trimming left V 3 bases short and J 3 bases short, with 9 bases between. The CDR3 consists of 14 residues. The germline gives CDR1 MRHNA, CDR2 SNTAGT.

This clonotype showed up just a few times. One end of the junction is discordant with germline, which a read error may explain. The chain combines TRBV7-2 with TRBJ1-4, with TRBD1 matching 8 bases. Germline assignment: CDR1 SGHTA and CDR2 FQGNSA. CDR3 length equals 13 residues. The CDR3 coding sequence is TGTGCCAGCAGCTTAGACCCGGGGACAGGAACCTACTTT. Translation gives CASSLDPGTGTYF.

V and J are TRBV5-6 and TRBJ2-1; D not resolved. Trimming took off 4 bases at V and 2 bases at J, with 16 bases between the two ends. The CDR3 totals 16 residues. In germline, CDR1 is SGHDT, CDR2 YYEEEE. The CDR3 region is CASSLSLNSPYNEQFF. CDR3 coding DNA: TGTGCCAGCAGCCTGTCCTTGAACAGCCCCTACAATGAGCAGTTCTTC.

V is TRBV6-2 or TRBV6-3 and J is TRBJ2-1; TRBD1 might be the D (5 bases). V was cut by 5 bases and J by 4 bases, with 15 bases left in between. This CDR3 contains 15 residues. Germline V gene data show CDR1 as MNHEY and CDR2 as SVGEGT. The DNA for the CDR3 is TGTGCCAGCAGTGCGGACATCTATTCATACAATGAGCAGTTCTTC. It specifies CASSADIYSYNEQFF.

This clonotype has just a few counts. This chain joins TRBV5-1 and TRBJ2-5; D uncertain. Looked up from germline, CDR1 is SGHRS and CDR2 is YFSETQ. V lost 7 bases to trimming and J lost 5 bases, with 15 bases between them. The CDR3 length is 13 residues. CDR3 nucleotides: TGCGCCAGCTATCGAACAGTGGGGGAGACCCAGTACTTC. Amino acid sequence: CASYRTVGETQYF.

This clonotype turned up a few times. The rearrangement uses TRBV6-2 or TRBV6-3 and TRBJ1-4; D unresolved. Trimming shortened V by 5 bases and J by 5 bases, and 15 bases separated the two germline ends. Germline assignment: CDR1 MNHEY and CDR2 SVGEGT. This CDR3 is 15 amino acids long. The CDR3 nucleotides read TGTGCCAGCAGTCTCCTTGGACGGATGAATGAAAAACTGTTTTTT. This codes for CASSLLGRMNEKLFF.